This entry lists 4 T cell receptor beta chains sequenced from one sample in a study of blood T cell repertoires in COVID-19. Clones were read by immunoSEQ multiplex PCR, and TCRdb kept only the in-frame ones, dropping some. The sample records 90,000 to 100,000 clones, over 70% being singletons. Sequencing was done on a sample of peripheral blood. The source of these receptors is a man between 65 and 85 years old with acute or convalescent COVID-19.

The V call is TRBV28, the J call TRBJ2-7, with 13 bases that match TRBD2. The ends lost 6 bases at V and 0 bases at J; junction bases unmatched: 2. This CDR3 comprises 15 residues. CDR1 is MDHEN and CDR2 is SYDVKM in the germline V gene. Here the CDR3 DNA reads TGTGCCAGCAGGCGGACTAGCGGGAGCTCCTACGAGCAGTACTTC. Its protein is CASRRTSGSSYEQYF.

This sequence joins TRBV19 and TRBJ2-3, with TRBD2 matching 8 bases. The junction had 8 bases not matched to a gene; V was cut back by 3 bases and J by 9 bases. The CDR3 has 14 amino acids. Germline V CDR1 and CDR2: LNHDA, SQIVND (reference sequence). The CDR3 DNA reads TGTGCCAGTAGTATGATTGGAGCGGGAGACACGCAGTATTTT. As protein: CASSMIGAGDTQYF.

This clone has a handful of counts. A junction boundary mismatches the germline segment, possibly from a read error. This chain uses TRBV2 with TRBJ1-5; tentatively, D is TRBD1 (6 bases). This CDR3 is 14 amino acids long. Germline CDR1 and CDR2: SNHLY and FYNNEI. In DNA form, the CDR3 reads TGTGCCAGCAGTCGGGCAGGGGTAAATCCGCCCCAGCATTTT. Amino acid sequence: CASSRAGVNPPQHF. Variable domain in full (rest from reference TRBV2 and TRBJ1-5): EPEVTQTPSHQVTQMGQEVILRCVPISNHLYFYWYRQILGQKVEFLVSFYNNEISEKSEIFDDQFSVERPDGSNFTLKIRSTKLEDSAMYFCASSRAGVNPPQHFGDGTRLSIL.

The V gene is TRBV2, the J gene TRBJ1-2; 10 bases map to TRBD1. V trimming: 6 bases; J trimming: 8 bases; junction bases outside the gene matches: 9. This CDR3 contains 14 residues. Germline CDR1 SNHLY, CDR2 FYNNEI. The CDR3 DNA is TGTGCCAGCAGCGCGGACAGGGGGACGGGCGGCTACACCTTC. Translating it yields CASSADRGTGGYTF.